This T cell receptor beta chain derives from a study of T cells after yellow fever vaccination. Production of TCR cDNA was by 5'RACE template switching, which also added a universal primer site and UMIs. Via MiXCR, TCRdb re-called the 5' RACE reads, giving one row per CDR3 protein. The repertoire consists of some 260,000 distinct CDR3 sequences, with around 4.9% occurring once and the leading ten covering around 3.3%. Note on this clonotype: The antigen remains unidentified.

V lost 3 bases to trimming and J lost 6 bases; unmatched junction nucleotides: 11. Germline CDR1 and CDR2: MGHRA and YSYEKL. The CDR3 is 18 residues long. General study findings and limits: Weaker overall, the secondary response nonetheless peaked faster (day 5 versus 15). Researchers noted that a small share of clonotypes showed up in both CD4 and CD8 compartments.

The sequence came from a man between 18 and 35 years old who received the YFV17D yellow fever vaccine. The V call is TRBV4-1, the J call TRBJ2-3; 14 nucleotides match TRBD2. Sequencing was performed on CD4+ T cells sorted from PBMCs, taken on the day of the yellow fever booster vaccination. This CDR3 is CASSQMVGLAGAPDTQYF. CDR3 coding DNA: TGCGCCAGCAGCCAGATGGTGGGACTAGCGGGGGCCCCGGATACGCAGTATTTT.